This TCR beta chain comes out of a study of CD8 T cells in ankylosing spondylitis. The study's findings and limits: The clones that were linked to disease were reported to be significantly enriched in matched synovial fluid samples from ankylosing spondylitis patients. Earlier reports found some motif variants in synovial fluid and blood in reactive arthritis. With a CD8+ phenotype, disease-linked clones were relatively rare in peripheral blood. What appeared characteristic of ankylosing spondylitis blood was a TCR beta motif of under 10 highly homologous variants.

The CDR3 runs 13 residues. Germline CDR1 reads SGDLS; CDR2 reads YYNGEE. V lost 0 bases and J 12 bases, leaving 13 bases between the germline ends. To note about this clonotype: The antigen remains unidentified.

Quantitative barcoded 5'-RACE was used to prepare TCR beta libraries. TCRdb recomputed calls from the 5' RACE reads with MiXCR, one row per CDR3 protein. The profile shows 670,000 or so distinct CDR3 sequences, under 20% of them singletons. This chain links TRBV9 with TRBJ2-4; D uncertain. Specimen: blood, either unsorted or a sorted T cell fraction (not recorded which). The source is a male donor with ankylosing spondylitis. In nucleotides, the CDR3 is TGTGCCAGCAGCGTAGACGAGTTGGTTCCTCAGTACTTC. Translating it yields CASSVDELVPQYF.